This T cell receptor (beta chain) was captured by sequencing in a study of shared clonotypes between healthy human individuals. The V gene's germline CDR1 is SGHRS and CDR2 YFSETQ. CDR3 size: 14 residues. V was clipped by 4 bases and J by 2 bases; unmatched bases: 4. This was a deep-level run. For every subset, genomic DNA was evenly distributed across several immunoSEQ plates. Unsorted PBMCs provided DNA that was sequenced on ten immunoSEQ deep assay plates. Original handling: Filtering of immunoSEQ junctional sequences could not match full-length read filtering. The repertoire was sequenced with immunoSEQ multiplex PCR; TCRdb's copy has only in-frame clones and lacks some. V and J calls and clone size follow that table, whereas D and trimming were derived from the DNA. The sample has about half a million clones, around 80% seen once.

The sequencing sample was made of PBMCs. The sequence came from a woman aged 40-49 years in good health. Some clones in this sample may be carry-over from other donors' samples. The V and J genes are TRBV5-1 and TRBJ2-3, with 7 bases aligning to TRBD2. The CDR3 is CASSRSGDTDTQYF. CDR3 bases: TGCGCCAGCAGCAGGAGCGGGGACACAGATACGCAGTATTTT. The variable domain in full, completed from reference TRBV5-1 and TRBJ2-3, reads KAGVTQTPRYLIKTRGQQVTLSCSPISGHRSVSWYQQTPGQGLQFLFEYFSETQRNKGNFPGRFSGRQFSNSRSEMNVSTLELGDSALYLCASSRSGDTDTQYFGPGTRLTVL.